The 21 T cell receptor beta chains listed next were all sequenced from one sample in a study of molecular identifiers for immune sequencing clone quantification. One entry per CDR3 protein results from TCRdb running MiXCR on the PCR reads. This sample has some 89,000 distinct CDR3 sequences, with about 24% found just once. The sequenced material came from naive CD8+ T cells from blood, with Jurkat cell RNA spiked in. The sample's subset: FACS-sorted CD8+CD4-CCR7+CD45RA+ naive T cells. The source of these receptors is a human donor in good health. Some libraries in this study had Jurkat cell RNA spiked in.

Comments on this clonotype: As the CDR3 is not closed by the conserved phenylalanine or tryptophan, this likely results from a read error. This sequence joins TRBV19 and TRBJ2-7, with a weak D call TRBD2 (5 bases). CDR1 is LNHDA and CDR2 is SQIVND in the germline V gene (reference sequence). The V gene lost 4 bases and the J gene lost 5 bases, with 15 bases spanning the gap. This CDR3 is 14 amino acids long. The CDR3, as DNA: TGTGCCAGTAGTACAGGTAATTGGCGGGACGAGCAGTACTCC. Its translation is CASSTGNWRDEQYS.

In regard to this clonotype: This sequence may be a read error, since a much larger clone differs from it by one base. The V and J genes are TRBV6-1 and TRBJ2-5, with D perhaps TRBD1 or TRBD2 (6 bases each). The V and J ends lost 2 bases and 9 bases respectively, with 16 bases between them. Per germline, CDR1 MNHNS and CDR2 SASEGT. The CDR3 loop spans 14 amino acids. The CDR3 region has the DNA TGTGCCAGCAGTGAATCCGGGGGCACGGAGCCCCAGTACTTC. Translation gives CASSESGGTEPQYF.

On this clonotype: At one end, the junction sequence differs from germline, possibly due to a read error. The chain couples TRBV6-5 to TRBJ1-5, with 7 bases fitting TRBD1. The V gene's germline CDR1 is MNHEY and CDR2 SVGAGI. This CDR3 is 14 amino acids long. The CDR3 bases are TGTGCCAGCAGTGCCACAGGGGTCAATCCGCCCCAGCATTTT. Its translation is CASSATGVNPPQHF.

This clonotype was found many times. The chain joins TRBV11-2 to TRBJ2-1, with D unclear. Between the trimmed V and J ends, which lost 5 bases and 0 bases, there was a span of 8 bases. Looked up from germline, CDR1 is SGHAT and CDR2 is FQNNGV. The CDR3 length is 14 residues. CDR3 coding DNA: TGTGCCAGCAGCGCAAGTAGCTCCTACAATGAGCAGTTCTTC. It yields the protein CASSASSSYNEQFF.

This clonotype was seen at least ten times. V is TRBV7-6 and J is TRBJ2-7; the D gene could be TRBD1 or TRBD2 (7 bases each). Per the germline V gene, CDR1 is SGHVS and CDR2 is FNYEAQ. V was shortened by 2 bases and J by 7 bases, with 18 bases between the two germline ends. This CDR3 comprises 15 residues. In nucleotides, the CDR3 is TGTGCCAGCAGCTTAAGTGCGGCAGGGGGGGATGAGCAGTACTTC. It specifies CASSLSAAGGDEQYF.

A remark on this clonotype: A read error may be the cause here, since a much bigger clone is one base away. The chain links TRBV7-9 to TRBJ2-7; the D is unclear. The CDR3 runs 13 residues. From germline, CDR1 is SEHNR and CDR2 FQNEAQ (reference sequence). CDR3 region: CASSPSGFEEQSF. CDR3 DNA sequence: TGTGCCAGCAGCCCCTCAGGTTTTGAGGAGCAGTCCTTC.

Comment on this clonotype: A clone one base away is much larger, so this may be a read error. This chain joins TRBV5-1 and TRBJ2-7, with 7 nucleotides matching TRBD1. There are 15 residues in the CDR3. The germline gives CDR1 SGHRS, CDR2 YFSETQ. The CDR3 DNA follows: TGCGCCAACAGCTTGGTGACAGGGCCCTCCTACGAGCAGTACTTC. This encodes CANSLVTGPSYEQYF.

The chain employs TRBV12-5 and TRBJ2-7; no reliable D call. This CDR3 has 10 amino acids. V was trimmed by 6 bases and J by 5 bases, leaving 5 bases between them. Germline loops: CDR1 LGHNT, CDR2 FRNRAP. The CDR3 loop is CASGGHEQYF. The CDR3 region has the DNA TGTGCTAGTGGGGGCCACGAGCAGTACTTC.

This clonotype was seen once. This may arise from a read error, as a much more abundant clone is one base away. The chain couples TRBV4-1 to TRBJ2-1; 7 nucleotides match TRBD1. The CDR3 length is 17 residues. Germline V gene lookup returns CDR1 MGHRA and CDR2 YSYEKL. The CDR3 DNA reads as TGCGCCAGGAGCCAGACCTGGCCGGGACAGCGGTACAATGAGCAGTTCTTC. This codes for CARSQTWPGQRYNEQFF.

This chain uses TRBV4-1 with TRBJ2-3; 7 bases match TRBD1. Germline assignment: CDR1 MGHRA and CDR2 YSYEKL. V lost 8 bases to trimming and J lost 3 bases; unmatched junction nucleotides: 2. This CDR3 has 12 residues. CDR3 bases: TGCGCCAGCGGGACAGCAACAGATACGCAGTATTTT. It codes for CASGTATDTQYF.

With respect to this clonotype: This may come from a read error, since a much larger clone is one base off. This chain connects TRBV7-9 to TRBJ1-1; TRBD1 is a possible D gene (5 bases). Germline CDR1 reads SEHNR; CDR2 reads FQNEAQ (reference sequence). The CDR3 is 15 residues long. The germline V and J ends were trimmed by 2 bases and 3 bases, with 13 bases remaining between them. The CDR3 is CASSLSTAGDTEAFF. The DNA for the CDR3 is TGTGCCAGCAGCTTAAGTACGGCGGGGGACACTGAAGCTTTCTTT.

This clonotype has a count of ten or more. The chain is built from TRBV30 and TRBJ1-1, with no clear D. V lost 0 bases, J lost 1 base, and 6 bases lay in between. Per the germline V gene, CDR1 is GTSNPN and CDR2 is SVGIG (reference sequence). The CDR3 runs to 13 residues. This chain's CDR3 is CAWSVGSNTEAFF. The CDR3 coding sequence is TGTGCCTGGAGTGTTGGGTCGAACACTGAAGCTTTCTTT.

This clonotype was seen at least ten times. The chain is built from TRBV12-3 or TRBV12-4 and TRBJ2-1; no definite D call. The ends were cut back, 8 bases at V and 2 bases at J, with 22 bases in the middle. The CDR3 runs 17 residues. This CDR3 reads CASSTQLRSQAYNEQFF. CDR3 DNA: TGTGCCAGCTCAACGCAGCTAAGGTCTCAGGCCTACAATGAGCAGTTCTTC.

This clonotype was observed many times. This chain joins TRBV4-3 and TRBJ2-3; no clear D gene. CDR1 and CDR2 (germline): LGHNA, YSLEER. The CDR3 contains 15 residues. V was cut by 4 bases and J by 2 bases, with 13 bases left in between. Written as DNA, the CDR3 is TGCGCCAGCAGCCCGACCCCCAGGACCACAGATACGCAGTATTTT. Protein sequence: CASSPTPRTTDTQYF.

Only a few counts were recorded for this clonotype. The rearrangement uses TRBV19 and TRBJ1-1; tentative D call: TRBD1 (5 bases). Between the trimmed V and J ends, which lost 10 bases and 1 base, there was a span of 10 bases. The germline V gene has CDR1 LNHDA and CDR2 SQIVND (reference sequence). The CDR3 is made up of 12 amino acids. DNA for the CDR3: TGTGCCACCCGGCAGGGGAACACTGAAGCTTTCTTT. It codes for CATRQGNTEAFF.

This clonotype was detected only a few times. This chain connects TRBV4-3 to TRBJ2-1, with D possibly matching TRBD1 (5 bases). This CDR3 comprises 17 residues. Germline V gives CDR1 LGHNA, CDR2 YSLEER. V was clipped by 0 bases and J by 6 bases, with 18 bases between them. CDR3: CASSQDRWAGWGNEQFF. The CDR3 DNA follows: TGCGCCAGCAGCCAAGATCGGTGGGCAGGGTGGGGCAATGAGCAGTTCTTC.

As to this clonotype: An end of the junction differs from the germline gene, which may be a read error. The CDR3 sequence is CASRYLSGAGYEQCF. The CDR3 region has the DNA TGTGCCAGCAGATACCTGTCGGGCGCGGGGTACGAGCAGTGCTTC. This chain connects TRBV6-2 or TRBV6-3 to TRBJ2-7; D is possibly TRBD2 (6 bases). The CDR3 is 15 amino acids. Germline CDR1 MNHEY, CDR2 SVGEGT.

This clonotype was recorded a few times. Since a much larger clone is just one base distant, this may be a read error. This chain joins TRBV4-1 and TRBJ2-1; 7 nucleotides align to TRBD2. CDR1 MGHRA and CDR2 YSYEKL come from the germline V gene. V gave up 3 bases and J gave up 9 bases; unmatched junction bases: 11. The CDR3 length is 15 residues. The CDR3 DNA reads TGCGCCAGCAGCCAGGGACGCGACGGGGGGATTGAGCAGTTCTTC. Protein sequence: CASSQGRDGGIEQFF.

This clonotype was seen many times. CDR3 in amino acids: CASSVGGGGTDTQYF. The CDR3, as DNA: TGTGCCAGCTCGGTGGGGGGCGGGGGCACAGATACGCAGTATTTT. The genes are TRBV6-6 and TRBJ2-3, with D perhaps given as TRBD1 or TRBD2 (6 bases each). V lost 8 bases and J 1 base, leaving 16 bases between the germline ends. Germline CDR1 MNHNY, CDR2 SVGAGI (reference sequence). CDR3 length: 15 residues.

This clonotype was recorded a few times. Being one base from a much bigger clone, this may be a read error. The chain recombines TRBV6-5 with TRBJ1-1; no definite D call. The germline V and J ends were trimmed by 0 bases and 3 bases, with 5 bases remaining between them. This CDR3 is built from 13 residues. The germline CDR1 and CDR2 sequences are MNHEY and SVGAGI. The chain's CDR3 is CASSYSGYTEAFF. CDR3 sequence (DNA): TGTGCCAGCAGTTACTCGGGTTACACTGAAGCTTTCTTT.

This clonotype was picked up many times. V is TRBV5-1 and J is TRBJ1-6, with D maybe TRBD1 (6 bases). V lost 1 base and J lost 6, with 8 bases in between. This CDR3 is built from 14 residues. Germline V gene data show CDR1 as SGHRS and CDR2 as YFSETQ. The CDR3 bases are TGCGCCAGCAGCTTGTGGACAGCTAATTCACCCCTCCACTTT. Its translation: CASSLWTANSPLHF.